A single sample is the source of the 11 T cell receptor beta chains below, sequenced in a study of CD8 T cells in ankylosing spondylitis (TCRdb year 2017). Libraries were built with 5' RACE. The instrument given in TCRdb is Illumina HiSeq 2500. TCRdb reprocessed the public reads (quality trimming at Q25 with fastp, clone calling with MiXCR) and kept in-frame beta chains. Every distinct CDR3 protein forms one entry, paired with its most common genes and DNA. This sample lists some 350,000 distinct CDR3 sequences; roughly 15% were detected once. The biggest ten clones account for 1.1% of the sample. The source material was blood, either unsorted or a sorted T cell fraction (not recorded which). These receptor sequences come from a male donor with ankylosing spondylitis or in good health (not recorded which).

The chain recombines TRBV12-3 or TRBV12-4 with TRBJ1-2; D ambiguous. V was shortened by 6 bases and J by 4 bases, with 9 bases between the two germline ends. The CDR3 consists of 12 residues. The CDR3 nucleotides are TGTGCCAGCAGGGGTGTTGGCTATGGCTACACCTTC. It translates to CASRGVGYGYTF.

This clonotype was observed at least ten times. The chain uses TRBV11-2 and TRBJ2-7, with D possibly being TRBD2 (6 bases). With 5 bases removed from V and 2 bases from J, the gap between germline ends came to 13 bases. The CDR3 is made up of 14 amino acids. CDR1 is SGHAT, CDR2 FQNNGV, per germline. The CDR3 is CASSPRLDTYEQYF. CDR3 bases: TGTGCCAGCAGCCCCCGACTAGACACCTACGAGCAGTACTTC.

This clonotype showed up just a few times. The V gene is TRBV12-3 or TRBV12-4, the J gene TRBJ1-2, with 9 bases that match TRBD1. The J segment lost 7 bases and the V segment lost 6 bases, leaving 6 bases of the junction unmatched. The CDR3 loop spans 13 amino acids. The CDR3 spells CASSPGQGSGYTF. In DNA form, the CDR3 reads TGTGCCAGCAGCCCAGGACAGGGGTCTGGCTACACCTTC.

V usage is TRBV6-5 and J usage is TRBJ2-1; 9 positions match TRBD2. Germline assignment: CDR1 MNHEY and CDR2 SVGAGI. J was trimmed by 0 bases and V by 4 bases; bases with no gene match: 7. The CDR3 is 17 residues long. The CDR3 DNA reads TGTGCCAGCAGTTCCCCCCGGACTAGCGCCTCCTACAATGAGCAGTTCTTC. Translating gives CASSSPRTSASYNEQFF.

This clonotype was picked up a small number of times. At one end the junction does not follow the germline gene, possibly because of a read error. J is TRBJ1-2 and V is TRBV11-2, with 7 bases that match TRBD1. Germline CDR1 SGHAT, CDR2 FQNNGV. This CDR3 spans 17 amino acids. CDR3 residues: CASSLTLIQGSNYGYTF. CDR3 bases: TGCGCCAGCAGCTTGACCTTGATACAGGGGTCTAACTATGGCTACACCTTC.

The sample holds many counts of this clonotype. The genes are TRBV5-1 and TRBJ2-7; 7 bases match TRBD2. The V and J ends lost 4 bases and 0 bases, in that order; junction bases with no gene match: 1. The germline gives CDR1 SGHRS, CDR2 YFSETQ. The CDR3 length is 13 residues. DNA of the CDR3: TGCGCCAGCAGCAGCGGGGCCTCCTACGAGCAGTACTTC. This sequence encodes CASSSGASYEQYF.

This clonotype showed up just a few times. The V and J genes are TRBV6-5 and TRBJ2-1, with 9 bases lining up with TRBD2. Germline trimming cut 4 bases from V and 3 bases from J; bases unmatched to any gene: 4. Germline-derived CDR1 and CDR2 are MNHEY and SVGAGI. This CDR3 is 15 amino acids long. CDR3 in DNA: TGTGCCAGCAGTTCCCTAGCGGGACGCTACAATGAGCAGTTCTTC. This translates into CASSSLAGRYNEQFF.

The gene calls are TRBV5-1 and TRBJ1-1; no firm D call. This CDR3 is 13 amino acids long. Germline V gene lookup returns CDR1 SGHRS and CDR2 YFSETQ. Trimming pared 0 bases from V and 6 bases from J, leaving 9 bases between. This CDR3 reads CASSLVHLAEAFF. The DNA of the CDR3 is TGCGCCAGCAGCTTGGTTCATCTGGCTGAAGCTTTCTTT.

The chain is built from TRBV6-1 and TRBJ1-2; a weak D match, TRBD1 (5 bases). The V end was cut by 4 bases, the J end by 8 bases, with 17 bases between. Germline V gene lookup returns CDR1 MNHNS and CDR2 SASEGT. The CDR3 contains 14 residues. CDR3 sequence reads: CASSAQVAGNGYTF. In nucleotides, the CDR3 is TGTGCCAGCAGTGCCCAGGTCGCAGGGAACGGCTACACCTTC.

This clonotype was detected a few times. V is TRBV2 and J is TRBJ1-6; TRBD1 agrees at 9 bases. Germline V CDR1 and CDR2: SNHLY, FYNNEI. V dropped 6 bases and J dropped 14; count of bases not matched to a gene: 11. The CDR3 loop spans 14 amino acids. DNA of the CDR3: TGTGCCAGCAGGGGACAGGGAACCCTAGGGACCCTCCACTTT. It codes for CASRGQGTLGTLHF. The full variable domain, rest sourced from reference TRBV2 and TRBJ1-6, is EPEVTQTPSHQVTQMGQEVILRCVPISNHLYFYWYRQILGQKVEFLVSFYNNEISEKSEIFDDQFSVERPDGSNFTLKIRSTKLEDSAMYFCASRGQGTLGTLHFGNGTRLTVT.

The chain has TRBV13 and TRBJ2-5; 8 positions agree with TRBD2. From germline, CDR1 is PRHDT and CDR2 FYEKMQ (reference sequence). The length of the CDR3 is 17 residues. V shed 0 bases, J shed 5 bases, and the junction held 11 bases outside the gene matches. This CDR3 is CASSLGTGGPSVETQYF. CDR3 bases: TGTGCCAGCAGCTTAGGGACGGGGGGGCCGTCGGTGGAGACCCAGTACTTC.